The 28 T cell receptor beta chains reported below all come from one sample, sequenced in a study of blood T cell repertoires in COVID-19. Data came from immunoSEQ multiplex PCR; TCRdb stores just in-frame clones and leaves some out. The table has fewer than 350,000 clones, about 85% seen once; the top ten hold roughly 2.5%. Sequenced material: PBMCs or T cells enriched from blood (not recorded which). The origin of the receptors is a woman in her forties or fifties who had recovered from COVID-19.

V is TRBV7-9 and J is TRBJ1-1; no clear D. CDR3 length equals 16 residues. Germline V gene data show CDR1 as SEHNR and CDR2 as FQNEAQ (reference sequence). Deletions cut 3 bases from V and 1 base from J, with 15 bases between. CDR3 nucleotides: TGTGCCAGCAGCTTGGAGGGAACCCTGGGGAACACTGAAGCTTTCTTT. This gives the protein CASSLEGTLGNTEAFF.

This clone came up once. The V and J genes are TRBV11-2 and TRBJ2-7, with TRBD2 identical over 12 bases. There are 15 residues in the CDR3. Losses at the gene ends were 0 bases for V and 7 bases for J; bases not matched to a gene: 4. Germline V gene data show CDR1 as SGHAT and CDR2 as FQNNGV. This CDR3 is CASSLDLTSGREQYF. The CDR3 region has the DNA TGTGCCAGCAGCTTAGATCTGACTAGCGGGAGAGAGCAGTACTTC.

CDR3 nucleotides: TGTGCCAGCAGCCTCAGCGGACAGGGGGAAAAACTGTTTTTT. It codes for CASSLSGQGEKLFF. The V call is TRBV7-2, the J call TRBJ1-4; TRBD1 agrees at 9 bases. Germline assignment: CDR1 SGHTA and CDR2 FQGNSA. V shed 5 bases, J shed 8 bases, and the junction held 6 bases outside the gene matches. The CDR3 runs 14 residues.

The V and J genes are TRBV30 and TRBJ1-2, with D maybe TRBD1 (6 bases). CDR1 GTSNPN and CDR2 SVGIG come from the germline V gene (reference sequence). This CDR3 region has 14 residues. Trimming cost V 4 bases and J 5 bases, with 17 bases left between them. The CDR3, as DNA: TGTGCCTGGACCAGTACTCGGCAGGGGTATGGCTACACCTTC. Translation gives CAWTSTRQGYGYTF.

This chain links TRBV5-1 with TRBJ2-7; D perhaps matches TRBD1 (5 bases). Trimming shortened V by 6 bases and J by 5 bases, and 21 bases separated the two germline ends. The CDR3 sequence is 15 residues long. From germline, CDR1 is SGHRS and CDR2 YFSETQ. The CDR3 protein is CASTPNQGVGHEQYF. Written as DNA, the CDR3 is TGCGCCAGCACGCCTAATCAGGGTGTCGGCCACGAGCAGTACTTC.

CDR3 residues: CASSFITEAFF. The CDR3 DNA reads TGTGCCAGCAGCTTCATCACTGAAGCTTTCTTT. The rearrangement uses TRBV7-7 and TRBJ1-1; no clear D. With 3 bases removed from V and 4 bases from J, the gap between germline ends came to 3 bases. The CDR3 loop spans 11 amino acids. The V gene's germline CDR1 is SSHAT and CDR2 FNYEAQ (reference sequence).

The chain joins TRBV7-9 to TRBJ2-2; a possible D gene is TRBD1 (6 bases). V was trimmed by 2 bases and J by 7 bases, leaving 11 bases between them. The CDR3 loop spans 14 amino acids. Germline V gene lookup returns CDR1 SEHNR and CDR2 FQNEAQ (reference sequence). The CDR3 DNA follows: TGTGCCAGCAGCTTATCAGGGGCTGGCGGGGAGCTGTTTTTT. It codes for CASSLSGAGGELFF.

The count of this clone is one. This rearrangement joins TRBV9 to TRBJ2-4; a possible D gene is TRBD1 (6 bases). CDR3 size: 15 residues. Germline CDR1 is SGDLS and CDR2 is YYNGEE. The V gene lost 0 bases and the J gene lost 0 bases, with 7 bases spanning the gap. CDR3 DNA: TGTGCCAGCAGCGTAGGACAGGAAGCCAAAAACATTCAGTACTTC. Protein product: CASSVGQEAKNIQYF.

The chain has TRBV28 and TRBJ2-7; 7 bases are a match to TRBD1. Trimming cost V 6 bases and J 0 bases; bases outside gene matches: 14. The germline CDR1 and CDR2 sequences are MDHEN and SYDVKM. This CDR3 spans 17 amino acids. This CDR3 reads CASRRRSSGTVSYEQYF. CDR3 bases: TGTGCCAGCAGGCGACGCAGTTCCGGGACAGTCTCCTACGAGCAGTACTTC.

This sequence joins TRBV9 and TRBJ1-4; D remains ambiguous. Germline-derived CDR1 and CDR2 are SGDLS and YYNGEE. This CDR3 has 15 amino acids. The V end lost 1 base, the J end lost 3 bases, and 10 bases lay between the germline ends. The CDR3 protein is CASSVSGGSNEKLFF. Here the CDR3 DNA reads TGTGCCAGCAGCGTAAGCGGCGGGTCTAATGAAAAACTGTTTTTT.

The chain uses TRBV19 and TRBJ1-4, with TRBD1 as a possible D gene (6 bases). V was pared by 6 bases and J by 0 bases, with 14 bases between. Germline CDR1 is LNHDA and CDR2 is SQIVND (reference sequence). This CDR3 comprises 16 residues. Here the CDR3 reads CASSNRDGATNEKLFF. The DNA of the CDR3 is TGTGCCAGTAGCAACAGGGACGGAGCAACTAATGAAAAACTGTTTTTT.

This chain connects TRBV4-3 to TRBJ2-1; tentative D call: TRBD2 (6 bases). This CDR3 region has 16 residues. The V end lost 3 bases, the J end lost 5 bases, and 17 bases lay between the germline ends. The germline V gene encodes CDR1 LGHNA and CDR2 YSLEER. CDR3 DNA sequence: TGCGCCAGCAGCCATCTGGCAGGGACTTCCGACAATGAGCAGTTCTTC. Amino acids: CASSHLAGTSDNEQFF.

This chain links TRBV27 with TRBJ2-2, with TRBD2 as a possible D gene (5 bases). Trimming stripped 5 bases from V and 4 bases from J, with 14 bases between. The length of the CDR3 is 15 residues. Germline V CDR1 and CDR2: MNHEY, SMNVEV (reference sequence). CDR3 bases: TGTGCCAGCAGTCCCCGAGGGCCGGGCACCGGGGAGCTGTTTTTT. Encoded protein: CASSPRGPGTGELFF.

This chain uses TRBV6-2 or TRBV6-3 with TRBJ1-3; no clear D. CDR1 and CDR2 from the germline V gene are MNHEY and SVGEGT. This CDR3 has 15 residues. Between the trimmed V and J ends, which lost 5 bases and 0 bases, there was a span of 11 bases. CDR3 loop: CASSAIRVSGNTIYF. As DNA, the CDR3 is TGTGCCAGCAGTGCGATTCGAGTCTCTGGAAACACCATATATTTT.

V usage is TRBV7-2 and J usage is TRBJ2-1, with a weak D call TRBD1 (5 bases). This CDR3 has 12 residues. Germline CDR1 is SGHTA and CDR2 is FQGNSA. Trimming took off 2 bases at V and 7 bases at J, with 6 bases between the two ends. In nucleotides, the CDR3 is TGTGCCAGCAGCTTAACAGGAAATGAGCAGTTCTTC. As protein: CASSLTGNEQFF. The whole variable domain, remainder taken from reference TRBV7-2 and TRBJ2-1, is GAGVSQSPSNKVTEKGKDVELRCDPISGHTALYWYRQSLGQGLEFLIYFQGNSAPDKSGLPSDRFSAERTGGSVSTLTIQRTQQEDSAVYLCASSLTGNEQFFGPGTRLTVL.

V and J are TRBV9 and TRBJ2-1; TRBD2 matches at 11 bases. The V and J ends lost 3 bases and 6 bases, in that order; junction bases with no gene match: 14. CDR1 is SGDLS, CDR2 YYNGEE, per germline. This CDR3 is built from 18 residues. The CDR3 nucleotides are TGTGCCAGCAGCGGGCCTAGCGGGGGGAACCCGAACCTCAATGAGCAGTTCTTC. Translation gives CASSGPSGGNPNLNEQFF.

CDR3 DNA sequence: TGTGCCAGCAGTGTCCGCAGTCTCTATGGCTACACCTTC. It translates to CASSVRSLYGYTF. The V gene is TRBV2, the J gene TRBJ1-2; no clear D gene. V was trimmed by 4 bases and J by 4 bases, leaving 10 bases between them. CDR3 length: 13 amino acids. The germline CDR1 and CDR2 sequences are SNHLY and FYNNEI.

This clone has just one count. The J gene is TRBJ2-7, the V gene TRBV11-2, with D perhaps TRBD1 (5 bases). The CDR3 consists of 16 residues. Germline CDR1 SGHAT, CDR2 FQNNGV. The V gene lost 2 bases and the J gene lost 1 base, with 15 bases spanning the gap. CDR3 nucleotides: TGTGCCAGCAGCTTAAGGGGTGGGTCATGGTCCTACGAGCAGTACTTC. This translates into CASSLRGGSWSYEQYF.

The chain links TRBV14 to TRBJ1-1; tentative D call: TRBD1 (6 bases). The CDR3 loop spans 17 amino acids. The ends were cut back, 2 bases at V and 3 bases at J, with 19 bases in the middle. Germline assignment: CDR1 SGHDN and CDR2 FVKESK. CDR3 amino acids: CASSQYQSRGRDTEAFF. As DNA, the CDR3 is TGTGCCAGCAGCCAATATCAAAGCAGGGGCCGTGACACTGAAGCTTTCTTT.

This clone was counted once. The chain recombines TRBV7-3 with TRBJ2-1, with a possible D match to TRBD2 (7 bases). The CDR3 sequence is 16 residues long. The ends were cut back, 1 base at V and 4 bases at J, with 14 bases in the middle. Germline CDR1 and CDR2: SGHTA and FQGTGA. The DNA of the CDR3 is TGTGCCAGCAGCTTAATGGCGGGGGCGGCGTACAATGAGCAGTTCTTC. As protein: CASSLMAGAAYNEQFF.

The rearrangement uses TRBV28 and TRBJ2-7, with D perhaps TRBD1 (7 bases). CDR1 is MDHEN, CDR2 SYDVKM, per germline. V was shortened by 2 bases and J by 6 bases, with 17 bases between the two germline ends. The CDR3 contains 15 residues. As DNA, the CDR3 is TGTGCCAGCAGTTTACTCAGGGGGACTCCTTCCGAGCAGTACTTC. Protein product: CASSLLRGTPSEQYF.

CDR3 sequence: CASLEGRYGNTIYF. CDR3 sequence (DNA): TGTGCCAGCTTGGAGGGGCGCTACGGAAACACCATATATTTT. V usage is TRBV6-5 and J usage is TRBJ1-3, with D possibly TRBD1 on 5 matching bases. The ends were cut back, 8 bases at V and 4 bases at J, with 15 bases in the middle. The germline gives CDR1 MNHEY, CDR2 SVGAGI. This CDR3 is built from 14 residues.

The chain joins TRBV5-1 to TRBJ2-5, with 9 bases lining up with TRBD1. Germline V CDR1 and CDR2: SGHRS, YFSETQ. The CDR3 runs 16 residues. V gave up 7 bases and J gave up 5 bases; unmatched junction bases: 15. In nucleotides, the CDR3 is TGCGCCAGCGGTTATACACAGGGGGCCTCTCGGGAGACCCAGTACTTC. Its protein product is CASGYTQGASRETQYF.

The V gene is TRBV5-4, the J gene TRBJ1-3; D is unresolved. The V and J ends lost 4 bases and 4 bases respectively, with 9 bases between them. The CDR3 is 13 residues long. Germline V gene data show CDR1 as SGHNT and CDR2 as YYREEE (reference sequence). DNA of the CDR3: TGTGCCAGCAGCCCAACGGGAGGAAACACCATATATTTT. Amino acid sequence: CASSPTGGNTIYF. Variable domain in full (rest from reference TRBV5-4 and TRBJ1-3): ETGVTQSPTHLIKTRGQQVTLRCSSQSGHNTVSWYQQALGQGPQFIFQYYREEENGRGNFPPRFSGLQFPNYSSELNVNALELDDSALYLCASSPTGGNTIYFGEGSWLTVV.

This clone has only one observation. The chain is built from TRBV7-2 and TRBJ1-5; no clear D. Trimming removed 5 bases from V and 4 bases from J, with 12 bases in between. From germline, CDR1 is SGHTA and CDR2 FQGNSA. The CDR3 spans 14 residues. The CDR3 DNA follows: TGTGCCAGCAGCACGCGAACCGGGAATCAGCCCCAGCATTTT. Protein sequence: CASSTRTGNQPQHF.

This chain joins TRBV25-1 and TRBJ2-1; D call uncertain. Trimming removed 4 bases at V and 0 bases at J, with 13 bases between. The CDR3 has 16 amino acids. Per germline, CDR1 MGHDK and CDR2 SYGVNS. This chain's CDR3 is CASSGHYDRSYNEQFF. For the CDR3, the DNA is TGTGCCAGCAGTGGGCACTACGATCGCTCCTACAATGAGCAGTTCTTC.

CDR3 sequence reads: CASSIRRTSGSGSGNEQFF. CDR3 DNA sequence: TGTGCCAGTAGTATTAGGCGGACTAGCGGGAGTGGTAGTGGAAATGAGCAGTTCTTC. The rearrangement links TRBV19 to TRBJ2-1; 13 nucleotides line up with TRBD2. J gave up 7 bases and V 3 bases, and 15 bases lay outside the gene matches. Germline V gene data show CDR1 as LNHDA and CDR2 as SQIVND (reference sequence). This CDR3 is 19 amino acids long.

This clone was recorded once. The V gene is TRBV3-1 (or the pseudogene TRBV3-2), the J gene TRBJ2-7; TRBD1 matches 8 bases. Trimming removed 5 bases from V and 3 bases from J; junction bases left unmatched: 6. The CDR3 covers 14 residues. Germline assignment: CDR1 LGHDT and CDR2 YNNKEL (reference sequence). The DNA for the CDR3 is TGTGCCAGCAGCTTAAGAGGGACAGGCTACGAGCAGTACTTC. Protein product: CASSLRGTGYEQYF.